This is a list of T cell receptor beta chains from one sample in a study of T cell responses to AZD1222 COVID-19 vaccine. Clones were sequenced by immunoSEQ multiplex PCR, and TCRdb holds only the in-frame ones, with some missing. The sample carries fewer than 150,000 clones, about 92% recorded once. This material consisted of peripheral blood, taken 28 days after the second AZD1222 dose. The receptor source for this set is an adult who received the AZD1222 COVID-19 vaccine. Each CDR3 is given with its conserved first and last residue. The order of the fields is CDR3 protein, CDR3 DNA, D gene, V gene, J gene, clone size, CDR3 length. D genes are given only for firm matches. A row's size may be missing; if present it is once, few, many or a size class.

CASSRLDTQYF	TGTGCCAGCAGCCGTTTGGATACGCAGTATTTT	.	TRBV12-3/TRBV12-4	TRBJ2-3	.	11
CAWSVQSVYGYTF	TGTGCCTGGAGTGTACAGTCGGTTTATGGCTACACCTTC	.	TRBV30	TRBJ1-2	.	13
CASSYPGTGGNEQFF	TGTGCCAGCAGTTATCCCGGGACAGGGGGCAATGAGCAGTTCTTC	TRBD1	TRBV6-6	TRBJ2-1	.	15
CASSLGLAESTDTQYF	TGTGCCAGCAGCTTAGGACTAGCGGAAAGCACAGATACGCAGTATTTT	TRBD2	TRBV7-9	TRBJ2-3	.	16
CASSQDLTRVFF	TGTGCCAGCAGCCAAGATTTAACTAGAGTGTTCTTC	.	TRBV14	TRBJ2-1	once	12
CASSEGPAYEQYF	TGTGCCAGCAGTGAGGGGCCAGCCTACGAGCAGTACTTC	.	TRBV13	TRBJ2-7	.	13
CAISESGGGYTF	TGTGCCATCAGTGAGTCAGGAGGAGGCTACACCTTC	.	TRBV10-3	TRBJ1-2	once	12
CASSLGGLQDYEQYF	TGTGCCAGCAGTTTAGGTGGCCTCCAGGACTACGAGCAGTACTTC	.	TRBV28	TRBJ2-7	.	15
CASSLNRISEAFF	TGTGCCAGCAGTTTGAATAGGATCTCTGAAGCTTTCTTT	.	TRBV12-3/TRBV12-4	TRBJ1-1	once	13
CASRRGDFNYGYTF	TGTGCCAGCAGGAGGGGGGATTTTAACTATGGCTACACCTTC	.	TRBV6-5	TRBJ1-2	once	14
CASSKESGESYEQYF	TGTGCCAGCAGCAAAGAATCGGGAGAATCCTACGAGCAGTACTTC	.	TRBV7-2	TRBJ2-7	.	15
CASSQEERIYGAQYF	TGTGCCAGCAGCCAAGAAGAACGGATTTATGGTGCCCAGTACTTC	.	TRBV14	TRBJ2-5	.	15
CASSLEQGNTEAFF	TGTGCCAGCAGCTTAGAACAGGGAAACACTGAAGCTTTCTTT	.	TRBV7-9	TRBJ1-1	.	14
CASRLDGRVLGTSDGYTF	TGTGCAAGTCGCTTAGATGGCAGGGTTCTAGGAACTTCTGATGGCTACACCTTC	.	TRBV12-2	TRBJ1-2	.	18
CASSIDRGRETQYF	TGTGCCAGTAGTATCGACAGGGGAAGGGAGACCCAGTACTTC	TRBD1	TRBV19	TRBJ2-5	.	14
CASSLWDSSGNTIYF	TGCGCCAGCAGCTTGTGGGATAGCTCTGGAAACACCATATATTTT	.	TRBV5-1	TRBJ1-3	.	15
CASSQDRHRANEKLFF	TGTGCCAGCAGCCAAGATCGGCACAGGGCTAATGAAAAACTGTTTTTT	.	TRBV3-1/TRBV3-2	TRBJ1-4	.	16
CASSLVRPSGGTKETQYF	TGTGCCAGCAGCTTAGTTAGACCCAGCGGGGGAACCAAAGAGACCCAGTACTTC	TRBD2	TRBV11-2	TRBJ2-5	.	18
CAHSGHQNTGELFF	TGTGCCCACTCGGGACACCAAAACACCGGGGAGCTGTTTTTT	.	TRBV5-4	TRBJ2-2	.	14
CSARGTSGTEQYF	TGCAGTGCTCGTGGGACTAGCGGGACCGAGCAGTACTTC	TRBD2	TRBV20-1	TRBJ2-7	.	13
CASSLGQAVYEQFF	TGCGCCAGCAGCTTGGGACAGGCGGTCTATGAGCAGTTCTTC	.	TRBV5-1	TRBJ2-1	.	14
CASSLTSGMDFDEQFF	TGTGCCAGCAGCTTAACTAGCGGGATGGATTTCGATGAGCAGTTCTTC	TRBD2	TRBV7-2	TRBJ2-1	.	16
CASKTGIGEQFF	TGTGCCAGCAAGACAGGGATTGGGGAGCAGTTCTTC	TRBD1	TRBV12-3/TRBV12-4	TRBJ2-1	.	12
CASSLQGAGELFF	TGTGCCAGCAGTCTCCAGGGGGCCGGGGAGCTGTTTTTT	TRBD1	TRBV27	TRBJ2-2	.	13
CASSRRLDRALGYTF	TGCGCCAGCAGCCGACGCCTGGACAGGGCCCTTGGCTACACCTTC	TRBD1	TRBV4-3	TRBJ1-2	.	15
CASSRLAGGMDEQYF	TGTGCCAGCAGCCGCCTCGCGGGAGGTATGGACGAGCAGTACTTC	TRBD2	TRBV7-6	TRBJ2-7	.	15
CASSVRGTDTQYF	TGCGCCAGCAGTGTCAGGGGCACAGATACGCAGTATTTT	.	TRBV10-1	TRBJ2-3	once	13
CASSLRQGPPYF	TGTGCCAGCAGCCTGCGGCAGGGGCCCCCGTACTTC	.	TRBV6-5	TRBJ2-7	.	12
CASGTADSYEQYF	TGTGCCAGTGGGACAGCCGACTCCTACGAGCAGTACTTC	TRBD1	TRBV6-5	TRBJ2-7	few	13
CASSQGARGNQPQHF	TGCGCCAGCAGCCAAGGGGCGCGTGGCAATCAGCCCCAGCATTTT	.	TRBV4-1	TRBJ1-5	.	15